The following is a T cell receptor beta chain sequence with its context. The protocol was immunoSEQ multiplex PCR, while the TCRdb copy is restricted to in-frame clones and leaves out a portion. The sample carries hundreds of thousands of clones, roughly 88% recorded once. The data stem from a study of blood T cell repertoires in COVID-19. CDR1 is WSHSY, CDR2 SAAADI, per germline. The CDR3 is made up of 15 amino acids. Trimming pared 7 bases from V and 4 bases from J, leaving 17 bases between. The sequence was collected from a woman in her thirties with active or convalescent COVID-19. The chain carries TRBV10-2 and TRBJ1-5; maybe TRBD1 (6 bases). Material: peripheral blood. The CDR3 DNA reads as TGCGCCAGCAAGGGGGGGGTTTATAGTAATCAGCCCCAGCATTTT. It translates to CASKGGVYSNQPQHF.